Listed below are T cell receptor beta chains from one sample, sequenced in a study of OX40 agonist ivuxolimab in advanced cancers. Produced via immunoSEQ multiplex PCR; TCRdb's table is partial and in-frame only. The data hold tens of thousands of clones, with roughly 84% observed a single time. The sample consisted of CD4+ or CD8+ T cells sorted from blood, taken in a trial of the OX40 agonist ivuxolimab. These receptors were taken from an adult with an advanced solid tumor such as melanoma, head and neck, liver or kidney cancer. Both conserved end residues are part of each CDR3. D genes are given only for firm matches. Expanded clones are given a class, and other clones once, few, many or no size at all.

>TRBV6-6|few|.|TRBJ2-4
CASSPTLKEDIQYF
TGTGCCAGCAGTCCGACCCTCAAGGAAGACATTCAGTACTTC
>TRBV20-1|.|.|TRBJ2-7
CSAHTGPEQYF
TGCAGTGCTCACACAGGGCCCGAGCAGTACTTC
>TRBV19|.|TRBD2|TRBJ2-4
CASSDGSGRYLAKNIQYF
TGTGCCAGTAGTGACGGTAGCGGGCGATATTTAGCCAAAAACATTCAGTACTTC
>TRBV4-3|.|TRBD2|TRBJ2-1
CASSQDGRTSGYNEQFF
TGCGCCAGCAGCCAAGATGGTAGGACTAGCGGTTACAATGAGCAGTTCTTC
>TRBV5-4|.|.|TRBJ2-1
CASSFPNNEQFF
TGTGCCAGCAGCTTTCCCAACAATGAGCAGTTCTTC
>TRBV6-1|.|.|TRBJ1-2
CASSPQLYGYTF
TGTGCCAGCAGTCCTCAGTTGTATGGCTACACCTTC
>TRBV30|.|.|TRBJ2-3
CAWTKWRDTQYF
TGTGCCTGGACAAAGTGGCGAGATACGCAGTATTTT
>TRBV28|.|TRBD1|TRBJ1-1
CASSPHRGVTEAFF
TGTGCCAGCAGTCCTCACAGGGGAGTCACTGAAGCTTTCTTT
>TRBV6-1|.|TRBD1|TRBJ2-1
CASRPDRDYNEQFF
TGTGCCAGCAGGCCGGACAGGGACTACAATGAGCAGTTCTTC
>TRBV7-2|.|TRBD1|TRBJ1-1
CASSPDRGRPEAFF
TGTGCCAGCAGCCCGGACAGGGGGCGACCTGAAGCTTTCTTT
>TRBV19|.|.|TRBJ1-4
CATRALNEKLFF
TGTGCCACCCGGGCCCTTAATGAAAAACTGTTTTTT
>TRBV6-6|.|TRBD1|TRBJ2-7
CASSYGQGAPNYEQYF
TGTGCCAGCAGTTACGGGCAGGGGGCCCCTAACTACGAGCAGTACTTC
>TRBV5-4|.|.|TRBJ2-3
CASSLGGAASTDTQYF
TGTGCCAGCAGCTTGGGAGGGGCGGCAAGCACAGATACGCAGTATTTT
>TRBV28|.|.|TRBJ2-7
CASSFMRRVTGEQYF
TGTGCCAGCAGTTTTATGCGCAGGGTTACTGGCGAGCAGTACTTC
>TRBV19|.|.|TRBJ2-5
CATALNEVRGETQYF
TGTGCCACCGCCCTAAATGAAGTTAGGGGGGAGACCCAGTACTTC
>TRBV5-1|.|TRBD1|TRBJ2-5
CASSPDVGQGGETQYF
TGCGCCAGCAGCCCGGACGTTGGACAGGGCGGGGAGACCCAGTACTTC
>TRBV27|.|.|TRBJ2-2
CASSLHGELFF
TGTGCCAGCAGTTTACACGGGGAGCTGTTTTTT
>TRBV7-3|.|.|TRBJ2-7
CASSPLGGAGEQYF
TGTGCCAGCAGCCCCCTAGGCGGGGCGGGTGAGCAGTACTTC
>TRBV5-1|.|TRBD2|TRBJ2-5
CASSLQTSGETQYF
TGCGCCAGCAGCCTCCAGACTAGCGGAGAGACCCAGTACTTC
>TRBV7-2|.|TRBD2|TRBJ2-3
CASSLSGGQISTDTQYF
TGTGCCAGCAGCCTTAGCGGGGGGCAGATCAGCACAGATACGCAGTATTTT
>TRBV19|.|TRBD1|TRBJ1-2
CASSPPGQHSYGYTF
TGTGCCAGTAGTCCCCCGGGACAGCACAGCTATGGCTACACCTTC
>TRBV28|.|.|TRBJ1-3
CASSLPQTALTRNTIYF
TGTGCCAGCAGTCTCCCACAGACCGCGCTCACAAGAAACACCATATATTTT
>TRBV5-5|.|.|TRBJ2-1
CASSLEGFPTGEQFF
TGTGCCAGCAGCTTGGAAGGGTTCCCCACGGGTGAGCAGTTCTTC
>TRBV7-2|.|TRBD1|TRBJ2-7
CASSLEGGTGDEQYF
TGTGCCAGCAGCTTAGAAGGTGGGACAGGGGACGAGCAGTACTTC
>TRBV7-2|.|.|TRBJ1-3
CASSLAVGGNTIYF
TGTGCCAGCAGCTTAGCAGTCGGAGGAAACACCATATATTTT
>TRBV15|.|TRBD1|TRBJ2-1
CATSREWDSNEQFF
TGTGCCACCAGCAGAGAATGGGACAGCAATGAGCAGTTCTTC
>TRBV29-1|.|TRBD1|TRBJ1-2
CSVDTTGGAGGYTF
TGCAGCGTTGACACAACAGGGGGCGCGGGTGGCTACACCTTC
>TRBV5-4|.|.|TRBJ1-1
CASSLERAMNTEAFF
TGTGCCAGCAGCTTGGAAAGGGCCATGAACACTGAAGCTTTCTTT